This record covers a single TCR beta chain. Its target is unknown. Mismatch with germline at one junction end may stem from a read error. CDR1 and CDR2 (germline): SEHNR, FQNEAQ (reference sequence). The CDR3 has 15 amino acids. The PCR contained 60 Vbeta and 13 Jbeta primers. Assay: immunoSEQ multiplex PCR; the TCRdb copy retains only in-frame clones and omits some. This sample carries 100,000 to 150,000 clones, around 81% of them seen once, and the ten largest clones take less than 2.5%. These data belong to a study of cytomegalovirus exposure and HLA in healthy donors. Findings and limits, study-wide: Likely technical artifact: a cluster of highly shared sequence variants. Analysis was carried out at a later point, and it linked a missense DCLRE1C variant to TCR beta V- and J-gene trimming. The study listed 164 cytomegalovirus-associated TCR beta chains. Among the most significant clusters, several appeared linked to common viral pathogens in a later analysis.

V gene TRBV7-9 combines with J gene TRBJ2-7, with 9 bases matching TRBD1. Material: PBMCs. The receptor was isolated from a woman between 40 and 55 years old in good health and CMV-seronegative. As DNA, the CDR3 is TGTTCCAGCAGCTTCCCGGGACAGGGCTCCTACGAGCAGTACTTC. This encodes CSSSFPGQGSYEQYF.